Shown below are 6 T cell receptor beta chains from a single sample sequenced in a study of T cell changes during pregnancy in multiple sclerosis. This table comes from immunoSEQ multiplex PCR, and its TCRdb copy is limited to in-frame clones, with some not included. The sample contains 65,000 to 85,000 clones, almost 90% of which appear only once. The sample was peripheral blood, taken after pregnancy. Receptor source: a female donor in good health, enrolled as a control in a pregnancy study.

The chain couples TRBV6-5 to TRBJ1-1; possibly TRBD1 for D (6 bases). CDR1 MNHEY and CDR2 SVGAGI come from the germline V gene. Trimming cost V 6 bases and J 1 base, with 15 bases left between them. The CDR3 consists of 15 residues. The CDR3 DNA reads TGTGCCAGCAGAATAGGACAGAGTCCGAACACTGAAGCTTTCTTT. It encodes CASRIGQSPNTEAFF.

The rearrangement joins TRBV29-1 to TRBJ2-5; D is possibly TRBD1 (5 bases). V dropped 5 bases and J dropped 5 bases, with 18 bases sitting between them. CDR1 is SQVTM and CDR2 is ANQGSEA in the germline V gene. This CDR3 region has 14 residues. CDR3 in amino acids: CSVNPSGAGETQYF. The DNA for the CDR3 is TGCAGCGTTAACCCTTCTGGGGCAGGGGAGACCCAGTACTTC.

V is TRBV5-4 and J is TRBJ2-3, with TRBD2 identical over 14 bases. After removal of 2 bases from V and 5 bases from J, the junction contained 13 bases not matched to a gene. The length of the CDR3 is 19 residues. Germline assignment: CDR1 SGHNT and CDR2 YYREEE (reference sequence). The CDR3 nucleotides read TGTGCCAGCAGCTTTCCGGGACTAGCGGGAGAAGGTCCCCAAGATACGCAGTATTTT. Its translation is CASSFPGLAGEGPQDTQYF. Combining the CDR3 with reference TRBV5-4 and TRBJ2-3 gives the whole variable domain ETGVTQSPTHLIKTRGQQVTLRCSSQSGHNTVSWYQQALGQGPQFIFQYYREEENGRGNFPPRFSGLQFPNYSSELNVNALELDDSALYLCASSFPGLAGEGPQDTQYFGPGTRLTVL.

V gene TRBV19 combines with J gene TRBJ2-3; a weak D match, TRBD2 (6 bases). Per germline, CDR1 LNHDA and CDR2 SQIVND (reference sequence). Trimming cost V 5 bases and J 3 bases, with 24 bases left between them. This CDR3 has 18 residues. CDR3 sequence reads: CASSPYPPGLARTDTQYF. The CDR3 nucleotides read TGTGCCAGTAGTCCCTACCCGCCAGGGCTAGCGAGGACAGATACGCAGTATTTT.

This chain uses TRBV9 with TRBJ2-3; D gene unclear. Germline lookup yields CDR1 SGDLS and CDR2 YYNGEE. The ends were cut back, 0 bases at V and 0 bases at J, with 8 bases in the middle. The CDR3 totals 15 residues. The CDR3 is CASSVAVDSTDTQYF. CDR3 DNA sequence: TGTGCCAGCAGCGTAGCGGTCGATAGCACAGATACGCAGTATTTT.

CDR3 sequence reads: CASRRGTGVEEKLFF. CDR3 bases: TGTGCCAGCAGGCGCGGGACAGGGGTAGAAGAAAAACTGTTTTTT. The V call is TRBV2, the J call TRBJ1-4; 10 bases are shared with TRBD1. The length of the CDR3 is 15 residues. Germline-derived CDR1 and CDR2 are SNHLY and FYNNEI. The trim removed 6 bases at V and 8 bases at J, leaving 9 bases unmatched.